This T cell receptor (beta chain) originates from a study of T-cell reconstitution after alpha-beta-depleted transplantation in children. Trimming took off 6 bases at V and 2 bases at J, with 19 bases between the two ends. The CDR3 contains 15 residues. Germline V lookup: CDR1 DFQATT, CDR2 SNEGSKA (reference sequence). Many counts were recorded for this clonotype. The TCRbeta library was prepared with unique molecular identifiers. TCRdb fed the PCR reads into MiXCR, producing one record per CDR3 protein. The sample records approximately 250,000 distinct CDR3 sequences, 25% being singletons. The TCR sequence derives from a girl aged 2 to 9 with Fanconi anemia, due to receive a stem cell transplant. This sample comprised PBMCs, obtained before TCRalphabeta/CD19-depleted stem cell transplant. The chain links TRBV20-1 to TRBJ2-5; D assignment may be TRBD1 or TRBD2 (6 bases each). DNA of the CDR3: TGCAGTGCCAACTGGGGGGCTTCTCGGCAAGAGACCCAGTACTTC. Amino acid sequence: CSANWGASRQETQYF.